This T cell receptor beta chain was identified during a study of OX40 agonist ivuxolimab in advanced cancers. In germline, CDR1 is MNHNS, CDR2 SASEGT. J gave up 2 bases and V 6 bases, and 3 bases lay outside the gene matches. There are 13 residues in the CDR3. Using immunoSEQ multiplex PCR, the repertoire was profiled, and TCRdb retains in-frame clones only, with some absent. The repertoire holds about 58,000 clones, with over 80% as singletons. A note on this clone: The antigen remains unidentified.

Study-level findings and limits: CD8+ T cells showed, on average, more clonal expansion than CD4+ cells. At 0.1 to 3.0 mg/kg, CD4+ and CD8+ blood T cells expanded clonally by week 6.

The chain combines TRBV6-1 with TRBJ2-7, with 8 bases aligning to TRBD2. This sequence originates from an adult with an advanced solid tumor such as melanoma, head and neck, liver or kidney cancer. The sample consisted of CD4+ or CD8+ T cells sorted from blood, taken in a trial of the OX40 agonist ivuxolimab. The CDR3 DNA is TGTGCCAGCAGACTAGCGGCCCCCTACGAGCAGTACTTC. This gives the protein CASRLAAPYEQYF.